The 30 T cell receptor beta chains given below trace back to one sample, sequenced in a study of cytomegalovirus exposure and HLA in healthy donors. PCR involved 60 Vbeta and 13 Jbeta primers. Method: immunoSEQ multiplex PCR; TCRdb's copy keeps in-frame clones and lacks some. The sample records some 170,000 clones, approximately 80% being singletons. Material for sequencing was PBMCs. These receptors all stem from a man younger than 30 in good health and CMV-seropositive.

This clone occurred a few times. The V and J genes are TRBV7-2 and TRBJ2-3; D is uncertain. CDR1 is SGHTA, CDR2 FQGNSA, per germline. Trimming left V 1 base short and J 6 bases short, with 11 bases between. The CDR3 is 14 residues long. The CDR3 loop is CASSLGSGLDTQYF. CDR3 sequence (DNA): TGTGCCAGCAGCTTAGGTTCTGGGCTCGATACGCAGTATTTT.

J is TRBJ2-3 and V is TRBV6-6; possible D gene TRBD1, 6 bases. The V and J ends lost 0 bases and 2 bases respectively, with 9 bases between them. This CDR3 has 15 residues. Germline loops: CDR1 MNHNY, CDR2 SVGAGI (reference sequence). The CDR3 loop reads CASSYSSGDTDTQYF. For the CDR3, the DNA is TGTGCCAGCAGTTACTCGTCAGGGGACACAGATACGCAGTATTTT.

The chain uses TRBV6-1 and TRBJ1-5; D gene ambiguous. CDR1 is MNHNS and CDR2 is SASEGT in the germline V gene. Trimming stripped 2 bases from V and 4 bases from J, with 9 bases between. This CDR3 has 14 residues. The CDR3 reads CASSENRNNQPQHF. The CDR3 DNA reads TGTGCCAGCAGTGAAAACAGAAATAATCAGCCCCAGCATTTT.

The J gene is TRBJ2-5, the V gene TRBV10-2; TRBD1 might be the D (6 bases). Germline CDR1 WSHSY, CDR2 SAAADI. This CDR3 spans 16 amino acids. Trimming cost V 4 bases and J 0 bases, with 15 bases left between them. The CDR3 sequence is CASSGQDRLYQETQYF. CDR3 DNA sequence: TGCGCCAGCAGTGGACAGGATCGATTATACCAAGAGACCCAGTACTTC.

The rearrangement joins TRBV7-9 to TRBJ2-3, with 7 bases aligning to TRBD2. Trimming cost V 7 bases and J 0 bases; bases outside gene matches: 4. Germline CDR1 and CDR2: SEHNR and FQNEAQ (reference sequence). This CDR3 region has 14 residues. In DNA form, the CDR3 reads TGTGCCAGCAACAACGGGGGGAGCACAGATACGCAGTATTTT. Its protein product is CASNNGGSTDTQYF.

This clone was seen only a few times. The junction differs from germline at one of its ends, possibly a read error. The chain combines TRBV5-4 with TRBJ2-6, with 8 nucleotides matching TRBD1. The CDR3 length is 15 residues. Germline CDR1 and CDR2: SGHNT and YYREEE (reference sequence). This chain's CDR3 is CASSRTGSGANGLTF. CDR3 coding DNA: TGTGCCAGCAGCCGGACAGGGTCCGGGGCCAACGGCCTGACTTTC.

CDR3 residues: CATSRVGGGELFF. CDR3 DNA: TGTGCCACCAGCAGAGTGGGAGGCGGGGAGCTGTTTTTT. The J gene is TRBJ2-2, the V gene TRBV15, with a possible D match to TRBD2 (6 bases). In germline, CDR1 is LNHNV, CDR2 YYDKDF (reference sequence). This CDR3 spans 13 amino acids. Trimming cost V 1 base and J 7 bases, with 7 bases left between them.

The chain has TRBV5-3 and TRBJ1-6; 7 bases are a match to TRBD1. TRBV5-3 is an ORF for which the function is uncertain. The J segment lost 4 bases and the V segment lost 0 bases, leaving 4 bases of the junction unmatched. The CDR3 has 16 amino acids. This chain's CDR3 is CARSLGQGAYNSPLHF. As DNA, the CDR3 is TGTGCCAGAAGCTTGGGACAGGGCGCTTATAATTCACCCCTCCACTTT.

The chain is built from TRBV9 and TRBJ2-1; 8 positions match TRBD2. Germline CDR1 SGDLS, CDR2 YYNGEE. CDR3 length: 17 amino acids. Trimming removed 0 bases from V and 4 bases from J; junction bases left unmatched: 9. CDR3 sequence reads: CASSVDTTGTSYNEQFF. The CDR3 DNA follows: TGTGCCAGCAGCGTAGACACGACCGGGACTAGTTACAATGAGCAGTTCTTC. The full variable domain, with the rest looked up from reference TRBV9 and TRBJ2-1, is DSGVTQTPKHLITATGQRVTLRCSPRSGDLSVYWYQQSLDQGLQFLIQYYNGEERAKGNILERFSAQQFPDLHSELNLSSLELGDSALYFCASSVDTTGTSYNEQFFGPGTRLTVL.

The gene calls are TRBV6-1 and TRBJ2-2, with D maybe TRBD1 (5 bases). The germline V gene has CDR1 MNHNS and CDR2 SASEGT. V gave up 6 bases and J gave up 4 bases, with 12 bases separating them. CDR3 length: 14 residues. The CDR3 loop reads CASSVRVSTGELFF. CDR3 DNA: TGTGCCAGCAGCGTCAGGGTGTCCACCGGGGAGCTGTTTTTT.

This clone was seen only a few times. V and J are TRBV5-1 and TRBJ2-2, with TRBD2 as a possible D gene (5 bases). CDR3 size: 14 residues. Trimming took off 1 base at V and 5 bases at J, with 9 bases between the two ends. Germline CDR1 is SGHRS and CDR2 is YFSETQ. The CDR3 loop reads CASSLPGSTGELFF. CDR3 bases: TGCGCCAGCAGCTTGCCTGGGAGTACCGGGGAGCTGTTTTTT. Full variable domain (remainder filled in from reference TRBV5-1 and TRBJ2-2): KAGVTQTPRYLIKTRGQQVTLSCSPISGHRSVSWYQQTPGQGLQFLFEYFSETQRNKGNFPGRFSGRQFSNSRSEMNVSTLELGDSALYLCASSLPGSTGELFFGEGSRLTVL.

In this sample, this clone turned up once. An end of the junction differs from the germline gene, which may be a read error. The chain has TRBV12-5 and TRBJ2-4, with 12 bases fitting TRBD2. Germline-derived CDR1 and CDR2 are LGHNT and FRNRAP. The CDR3 consists of 19 residues. The CDR3 here is CASGLALAGGPTAKNSQYF. The CDR3 bases are TGTGCTAGTGGTTTGGCACTAGCGGGAGGACCCACAGCCAAAAACAGTCAGTACTTC.

This chain uses TRBV27 with TRBJ2-3; TRBD2 agrees at 7 bases. CDR3 size: 19 residues. With 4 bases clipped from V and 2 bases from J, the junction kept 18 bases outside the gene matches. The germline CDR1 and CDR2 sequences are MNHEY and SMNVEV (reference sequence). CDR3 amino acids: CASSSFAGDSGRPTDTQYF. For the CDR3, the DNA is TGTGCCAGCAGTTCCTTCGCGGGGGATAGCGGGCGCCCCACAGATACGCAGTATTTT.

The CDR3 DNA is TGTGCCAGCAGCCGCGGGGTGGGGACTGAAGCTTTCTTT. This gives the protein CASSRGVGTEAFF. The genes are TRBV27 and TRBJ1-1; D gene unclear. Germline assignment: CDR1 MNHEY and CDR2 SMNVEV (reference sequence). V was trimmed by 6 bases and J by 5 bases, leaving 13 bases between them. The CDR3 sequence is 13 residues long.

CDR3 nucleotides: TGTGCCAGCAGTGATCGGGGGGTTTGTAGCAATCAGCCCCAGCATTTT. Residues: CASSDRGVCSNQPQHF. The V and J genes are TRBV25-1 and TRBJ1-5, with D possibly matching TRBD1 (5 bases). This CDR3 contains 16 residues. Germline values: CDR1 MGHDK, CDR2 SYGVNS. V shed 3 bases and J shed 0 bases, with 12 bases lying between them.

The chain recombines TRBV15 with TRBJ1-6; 9 bases fit TRBD1. The length of the CDR3 is 17 residues. J was trimmed by 7 bases and V by 0 bases; bases with no gene match: 7. Germline V CDR1 and CDR2: LNHNV, YYDKDF (reference sequence). For the CDR3, the DNA is TGTGCCACCAGCAGAGATCCGGGACAGGGCCACAATTCACCCCTCCACTTT. It specifies CATSRDPGQGHNSPLHF.

This clone showed up just a few times. This chain connects TRBV7-2 to TRBJ2-2; maybe TRBD1 (5 bases). There are 13 residues in the CDR3. The ends were cut back, 4 bases at V and 3 bases at J, with 6 bases in the middle. Germline lookup yields CDR1 SGHTA and CDR2 FQGNSA. CDR3 sequence: CASSSTDTGELFF. CDR3 in DNA: TGTGCCAGCAGCTCGACAGACACCGGGGAGCTGTTTTTT.

The chain combines TRBV7-2 with TRBJ1-3; weak D call: TRBD1 (6 bases). CDR1 is SGHTA, CDR2 FQGNSA, per germline. The CDR3 loop spans 16 amino acids. The V end was cut by 5 bases, the J end by 0 bases, with 14 bases between. DNA for the CDR3: TGTGCCAGCAGCCCCCGGGGGGGCATCTCTGGAAACACCATATATTTT. Residues: CASSPRGGISGNTIYF.

The chain combines TRBV6-5 with TRBJ2-5, with D uncertain. V was trimmed by 6 bases and J by 5 bases, leaving 19 bases between them. Germline lookup yields CDR1 MNHEY and CDR2 SVGAGI. The CDR3 contains 15 residues. Here the CDR3 reads CASRTRPRSEETQYF. The CDR3 coding sequence is TGTGCCAGCAGGACCCGCCCTAGGTCCGAGGAGACCCAGTACTTC.

V and J are TRBV7-7 and TRBJ1-4; 9 nucleotides match TRBD1. This CDR3 has 15 residues. V trimming: 5 bases; J trimming: 5 bases; junction bases outside the gene matches: 6. The germline CDR1 and CDR2 sequences are SSHAT and FNYEAQ (reference sequence). CDR3: CASSQGQGENEKLFF. The CDR3 region has the DNA TGTGCCAGCAGCCAGGGACAGGGAGAAAATGAAAAACTGTTTTTT.

The chain is built from TRBV10-3 and TRBJ2-7, with 8 bases aligning to TRBD2. The junction had 9 bases not matched to a gene; V was cut back by 6 bases and J by 5 bases. Germline assignment: CDR1 ENHRY and CDR2 SYGVKD. The CDR3 runs to 14 residues. The CDR3 protein is CAISREREIDEQYF. The CDR3 DNA follows: TGTGCCATCAGCAGGGAGCGGGAGATCGACGAGCAGTACTTC.

V is TRBV7-3 and J is TRBJ1-1; 7 nucleotides match TRBD1. CDR3 length: 13 amino acids. J was trimmed by 2 bases and V by 6 bases; bases with no gene match: 3. From germline, CDR1 is SGHTA and CDR2 FQGTGA. The CDR3 region is CASSWDSNTEAFF. Here the CDR3 DNA reads TGTGCCAGCAGTTGGGACAGCAACACTGAAGCTTTCTTT.

This clone was seen a few times. The gene calls are TRBV6-6 and TRBJ2-2, with D possibly matching TRBD2 (6 bases). CDR1 MNHNY and CDR2 SVGAGI come from the germline V gene (reference sequence). The ends were cut back, 4 bases at V and 0 bases at J, with 9 bases in the middle. The CDR3 runs 15 residues. Here the CDR3 reads CASSWGRPNTGELFF. The CDR3 nucleotides are TGTGCCAGCAGTTGGGGGAGGCCGAACACCGGGGAGCTGTTTTTT.

V is TRBV6-4 and J is TRBJ2-1, with D perhaps TRBD2 (5 bases). The germline V gene encodes CDR1 MRHNA and CDR2 SNTAGT. The germline V and J ends were trimmed by 0 bases and 6 bases, with 12 bases remaining between them. The CDR3 extends over 15 amino acids. The CDR3, as DNA: TGTGCCAGCAGTGACTCGAGTAGCGCGGGCAATGAGCAGTTCTTC. Amino acid sequence: CASSDSSSAGNEQFF.

The chain has TRBV15 and TRBJ2-5, with 12 bases aligning to TRBD2. The J call could be wrong; TRBJ2-7 is a better fit for the DNA end. The CDR3 has 14 amino acids. CDR1 is LNHNV, CDR2 YYDKDF, per germline (reference sequence). In DNA form, the CDR3 reads TGTGCCACCGGGCTAGCGGGAGGGTCCGGCGAGCAGTACTTC. Translation gives CATGLAGGSGEQYF.

The J gene is TRBJ2-2, the V gene TRBV6-1; a possible D gene is TRBD2 (6 bases). This CDR3 has 15 residues. Trimming left V 8 bases short and J 7 bases short, with 20 bases between. CDR1 and CDR2 from the germline V gene are MNHNS and SASEGT. CDR3 amino acids: CASPGWTEGHGELFF. Here the CDR3 DNA reads TGTGCCAGCCCCGGGTGGACGGAGGGCCACGGGGAGCTGTTTTTT.

The rearrangement uses TRBV7-8 and TRBJ1-6, with 10 positions matching TRBD1. The CDR3 is 15 residues long. From germline, CDR1 is SGHVS and CDR2 FQNEAQ. Trimming at V came to 6 bases and at J to 9 bases, leaving 8 bases not matched to a gene. In nucleotides, the CDR3 is TGTGCCAGCAGTCCGGACAGGGGGGCCGGTTCACCCCTCCACTTT. This codes for CASSPDRGAGSPLHF.

In its sample, this clone was seen a few times. This chain connects TRBV7-2 to TRBJ2-5, with D unresolved. The CDR3 spans 12 residues. The V and J ends lost 3 bases and 6 bases respectively, with 8 bases between them. CDR1 SGHTA and CDR2 FQGNSA come from the germline V gene. CDR3 amino acids: CASSFNPQTQYF. CDR3 DNA sequence: TGTGCCAGCAGCTTTAATCCTCAGACCCAGTACTTC.

Turning to this clone: Other DNA sequences in this specimen translate into the identical CDR3. V gene TRBV5-1 combines with J gene TRBJ2-7, with 8 bases lining up with TRBD1. Trimming removed 0 bases from V and 4 bases from J; junction bases left unmatched: 6. Germline V gene sequence: CDR1 SGHRS, CDR2 YFSETQ. The CDR3 totals 15 residues. CDR3 in amino acids: CASSLGGQGFYEQYF. CDR3 nucleotides: TGCGCCAGCAGCTTGGGAGGACAGGGATTTTACGAGCAGTACTTC.

This clone occurred a few times. The V call is TRBV6-1, the J call TRBJ1-2, with 7 positions matching TRBD1. Per the germline V gene, CDR1 is MNHNS and CDR2 is SASEGT. V lost 7 bases to trimming and J lost 1 base; unmatched junction nucleotides: 3. This CDR3 region has 13 residues. CDR3 in amino acids: CASTGTDNYGYTF. The CDR3 DNA reads TGTGCCAGCACGGGGACAGATAACTATGGCTACACCTTC.